This T cell receptor (beta chain) was sequenced in a study of response to subunit inactivated influenza vaccine (dated by TCRdb to 2016 to 2019). Some background on the complete study: Deep quantitative profiling of the T cell receptor repertoire was used in the study to follow responses to a trivalent subunit inactivated influenza vaccine.

In the case of this clonotype: There is no known antigen for this receptor. No base qualities exist here, and no much larger clone lies one base off it.

What the research found in general, with its limitations: The authors suggested that each seasonal influenza vaccination may recruit only a limited number of new T cells.

The library was produced with RT-PCR. The instrument given in TCRdb is Illumina HiSeq 2500. The raw public data were reprocessed by TCRdb itself: fastp quality trimming at Q25, MiXCR clonotype calling, in-frame beta chains only. Each CDR3 protein appears once, grouped with its most common genes and DNA. This sample lists about 160,000 distinct CDR3 sequences; about 11% were detected once. Of the sample, about 40% is held by the ten largest clones. Reading from cysteine to phenylalanine, the CDR3 counts 14 amino acids. Only the CDR3 DNA is retained, 42 bases long and in frame from the first base. CDR1 and CDR2 were assigned from the germline V gene as SNHLY and FYNNEI. V is trimmed back by 8 bases and J by 4 bases, and the junction contains 4 bases that no gene match accounts for.

In this chain, TRBV2 is recombined with TRBJ2-3, with 12 central nucleotides matching TRBD2. This receptor was taken from a man aged 50 to 69 who received an inactivated influenza vaccine. Donor details come from another sample of the same person, matched by shared clones. Sequences were derived from CD8+ T cells sorted from PBMCs, sampled roughly 24 months after vaccination. The CDR3 corresponds to CASLTSGGADTQYF. Read as DNA, the sequence is TGTGCCAGCTTGACTAGCGGGGGAGCAGATACGCAGTATTTT.